This T cell receptor beta chain was documented in a study of blood T cell repertoires in COVID-19. Whole-study context: T cells, B-cell-depleted T cells, or PBMCs provided the cDNA or gDNA that served as material.

With V trimmed by 7 bases and J by 0 bases, 6 bases remained unmatched. This CDR3 has 15 residues. CDR1 is LNHDA and CDR2 is SQIVND in the germline V gene (reference sequence). This clone was counted a single time. The protocol was immunoSEQ multiplex PCR, while the TCRdb copy is restricted to in-frame clones and leaves out a portion. The data contain about 110,000 clones, 84% of them singletons. This chain uses TRBV19 with TRBJ1-5; 7 bases line up with TRBD1. This sequence originates from a woman aged 55 to 70 with acute or convalescent COVID-19. Sequences were obtained from peripheral blood. Here the CDR3 DNA reads TGTGCCAGTAACGGACAGGTGTATAGCAATCAGCCCCAGCATTTT. Its protein is CASNGQVYSNQPQHF.